This T cell receptor (beta chain) is drawn from a study of CD8 T cells in ankylosing spondylitis. TCRdb re-analysed the 5' RACE reads in MiXCR, keeping a single row per CDR3 protein. The repertoire has roughly 25,000 distinct CDR3 sequences, 17% of them found once; the top ten carry around 30%. Many counts were recorded for this clonotype. Its antigen remains unidentified. Whole-study results and caveats: Blood from ankylosing spondylitis patients appeared to carry a characteristic roughly 8-variant TCR beta motif.

The CDR3 is 17 amino acids. Germline V lookup: CDR1 MDHEN, CDR2 SYDVKM. V shed 1 base and J shed 9 bases, with 22 bases lying between them. The sequenced sample was blood. This clonotype originated in a male donor with ankylosing spondylitis or in good health (not recorded which). The genes are TRBV28 and TRBJ2-1; TRBD1 might be the D (6 bases). In DNA, the CDR3 is TGTGCCAGCAGTTTATCGCGGACCGAAATCAAAGGGGGTGAGCAGTTCTTC. Residues: CASSLSRTEIKGGEQFF.